The 24 T cell receptor beta chains reported below all come from one sample, sequenced in a study of T-cell reconstitution after alpha-beta-depleted transplantation in children. The TCRbeta library incorporated unique molecular identifiers. TCRdb redid the calling of the PCR reads with MiXCR, one entry per CDR3 protein. The repertoire holds around 960,000 distinct CDR3 sequences, with less than 30% as singletons. The sample was PBMCs, mostly from graft donor cells, taken 360 days after TCRalphabeta/CD19-depleted stem cell transplant. The source of these receptors is a boy in the first two years of life who had a stem cell transplant for SCID, so the T cells may come from the graft donor.

The chain couples TRBV11-2 to TRBJ2-5, with 7 bases fitting TRBD1. This CDR3 contains 15 residues. Germline V gene sequence: CDR1 SGHAT, CDR2 FQNNGV. The junction had 14 bases not matched to a gene; V was cut back by 8 bases and J by 5 bases. CDR3 bases: TGTGCCAGCGAACTGAGGGGGCCCGGTGGGGAGACCCAGTACTTC. Residues: CASELRGPGGETQYF.

The rearrangement links TRBV12-3 or TRBV12-4 to TRBJ1-1; D perhaps matches TRBD1 (5 bases). The CDR3 is 15 residues long. Trimming removed 1 base at V and 5 bases at J, with 14 bases between. The CDR3 region has the DNA TGTGCCAGCAGTTTAGAGGGGCTAAGGAGGACTGAAGCTTTCTTT. Encoded protein: CASSLEGLRRTEAFF.

In this sample, this clonotype turned up a few times. V is TRBV20-1 and J is TRBJ1-5; unclear D gene. V was pared by 3 bases and J by 8 bases, with 14 bases between. The CDR3 covers 13 residues. Germline loops: CDR1 DFQATT, CDR2 SNEGSKA (reference sequence). The CDR3: CSASRAVHEPQHF. The CDR3 DNA follows: TGCAGTGCTAGTAGGGCAGTACATGAGCCCCAGCATTTT.

This clonotype was seen only a few times. CDR3 protein: CASSRRDGNEQFF. CDR3 DNA: TGTGCCAGCAGCCGAAGGGACGGTAATGAGCAGTTCTTC. The chain recombines TRBV5-6 with TRBJ2-1; the D gene could be TRBD1 or TRBD2 (5 bases each). Germline values: CDR1 SGHDT, CDR2 YYEEEE. V lost 4 bases to trimming and J lost 7 bases, with 12 bases between them. CDR3 length: 13 residues.

This clonotype has a handful of counts. V and J are TRBV5-1 and TRBJ2-1; the match to TRBD1 covers 11 bases. V lost 4 bases and J lost 0; bases outside the gene matches: 6. The germline V gene has CDR1 SGHRS and CDR2 YFSETQ. The CDR3 has 17 residues. CDR3 in DNA: TGCGCCAGCAGCGGGACAGGGGGGCCCATCTCCTACAATGAGCAGTTCTTC. Its translation is CASSGTGGPISYNEQFF. The entire variable domain, with the rest obtained from reference TRBV5-1 and TRBJ2-1, is as follows: KAGVTQTPRYLIKTRGQQVTLSCSPISGHRSVSWYQQTPGQGLQFLFEYFSETQRNKGNFPGRFSGRQFSNSRSEMNVSTLELGDSALYLCASSGTGGPISYNEQFFGPGTRLTVL.

The V call is TRBV5-4, the J call TRBJ2-1; 10 bases fit TRBD1. This CDR3 region has 15 residues. V shed 3 bases, J shed 8 bases, and the junction held 8 bases outside the gene matches. The V gene's germline CDR1 is SGHNT and CDR2 YYREEE (reference sequence). The chain's CDR3 is CASSCWDRGEDEQFF. DNA for the CDR3: TGTGCCAGCAGCTGCTGGGACAGGGGAGAGGATGAGCAGTTCTTC.

This clonotype was detected only a few times. The chain couples TRBV12-3 or TRBV12-4 to TRBJ1-2; the D gene is possibly TRBD1 (5 bases). Between the trimmed V and J ends, which lost 6 bases and 2 bases, there was a span of 10 bases. This CDR3 contains 13 residues. The CDR3 nucleotides are TGTGCCAGCAGCTCGACAGTAAACTATGGCTACACCTTC. This encodes CASSSTVNYGYTF.

This clonotype has more than one count but fewer than ten. The chain joins TRBV20-1 to TRBJ2-7; maybe TRBD1 (5 bases). The germline V and J ends were trimmed by 4 bases and 2 bases, with 15 bases remaining between them. The CDR3 length is 14 residues. CDR1 and CDR2 (germline): DFQATT, SNEGSKA (reference sequence). CDR3: CSAKGLGLTYEQYF. CDR3 in DNA: TGCAGTGCTAAGGGTTTGGGGCTAACCTACGAGCAGTACTTC.

This clonotype was counted between two and nine times. This chain links TRBV20-1 with TRBJ1-1; 8 bases line up with TRBD1. The CDR3 has 15 amino acids. The trim removed 5 bases at V and 4 bases at J, leaving 12 bases unmatched. Looked up from germline, CDR1 is DFQATT and CDR2 is SNEGSKA (reference sequence). This CDR3 is CSAVPRGRSGTEAFF. CDR3 sequence (DNA): TGCAGTGCTGTACCCAGGGGGCGATCCGGCACTGAAGCTTTCTTT.

There are a few counts of this clonotype. The chain employs TRBV20-1 and TRBJ2-7, with no clear D. Trimming cost V 5 bases and J 6 bases, with 11 bases left between them. Germline assignment: CDR1 DFQATT and CDR2 SNEGSKA (reference sequence). There are 11 residues in the CDR3. CDR3 sequence: CSAWLWREQYF. In DNA form, the CDR3 reads TGCAGTGCTTGGCTGTGGCGCGAGCAGTACTTC.

The chain combines TRBV15 with TRBJ2-2; D possibly corresponds to TRBD1 (5 bases). V was cut by 0 bases and J by 7 bases, with 18 bases left in between. The CDR3 loop spans 17 amino acids. Germline CDR1 is LNHNV and CDR2 is YYDKDF (reference sequence). CDR3 sequence (DNA): TGTGCCACCAGCAGAGATCCCCGCCAGGGATGGATCGGGGAGCTGTTTTTT. Protein product: CATSRDPRQGWIGELFF.

This chain's CDR3 is CASSQVAAWLGANVLTF. As DNA, the CDR3 is TGCGCCAGCAGCCAAGTGGCCGCGTGGCTTGGGGCCAACGTCCTGACTTTC. This sequence joins TRBV4-3 and TRBJ2-6; no firm D call. Germline CDR1 is LGHNA and CDR2 is YSLEER. There are 17 residues in the CDR3. V lost 1 base to trimming and J lost 3 bases, with 13 bases between them.

The chain recombines TRBV7-2 with TRBJ2-5, with no clear D. The V and J ends lost 3 bases and 1 base respectively, with 6 bases between them. Germline V CDR1 and CDR2: SGHTA, FQGNSA. The CDR3 has 13 amino acids. CDR3 in amino acids: CASSFEFQETQYF. Here the CDR3 DNA reads TGTGCCAGCAGCTTCGAATTCCAAGAGACCCAGTACTTC.

The gene calls are TRBV6-2 or TRBV6-3 and TRBJ2-7, with a possible D match to TRBD2 (6 bases). CDR3 length: 15 amino acids. V was shortened by 2 bases and J by 0 bases, with 11 bases between the two germline ends. CDR1 is MNHEY and CDR2 is SVGEGT in the germline V gene. Here the CDR3 reads CASSYGSGDSYEQYF. In nucleotides, the CDR3 is TGTGCCAGCAGTTACGGGTCGGGGGACTCCTACGAGCAGTACTTC.

This chain connects TRBV20-1 to TRBJ2-7, with D perhaps assigned TRBD1 or TRBD2 (5 bases each). Germline V gene data show CDR1 as DFQATT and CDR2 as SNEGSKA (reference sequence). V was clipped by 1 base and J by 8 bases, with 15 bases between them. This CDR3 has 13 residues. The CDR3 here is CSARVRAGAKQYF. The CDR3 DNA reads TGCAGTGCTAGAGTGAGAGCCGGGGCAAAGCAGTACTTC.

A few counts support this clonotype. The V call is TRBV6-1, the J call TRBJ1-6; D call uncertain. CDR1 and CDR2 from the germline V gene are MNHNS and SASEGT. Deletions cut 5 bases from V and 6 bases from J, with 11 bases between. The CDR3 contains 14 residues. CDR3 amino acids: CASSPGRGNSPLHF. DNA for the CDR3: TGTGCCAGCAGTCCCGGACGGGGTAATTCACCCCTCCACTTT.

This clonotype was counted a few times. This chain uses TRBV2 with TRBJ1-5, with D perhaps matching TRBD1 (5 bases). The length of the CDR3 is 13 residues. Germline CDR1 reads SNHLY; CDR2 reads FYNNEI. Between the trimmed V and J ends, which lost 3 bases and 5 bases, there was a span of 8 bases. CDR3 sequence (DNA): TGTGCCAGCAGTGACGGGGGATATCAGCCCCAGCATTTT. Protein sequence: CASSDGGYQPQHF. The whole variable domain, remainder taken from reference TRBV2 and TRBJ1-5, is EPEVTQTPSHQVTQMGQEVILRCVPISNHLYFYWYRQILGQKVEFLVSFYNNEISEKSEIFDDQFSVERPDGSNFTLKIRSTKLEDSAMYFCASSDGGYQPQHFGDGTRLSIL.

The chain joins TRBV7-3 to TRBJ2-1; 10 bases match TRBD2. V shed 1 base and J 6 bases; nucleotides not matched to a gene: 9. Germline values: CDR1 SGHTA, CDR2 FQGTGA. This CDR3 has 17 residues. The CDR3 DNA sequence: TGTGCCAGCAGCTTAAGGGGCCTAGCGGGGGTCCCCAATGAGCAGTTCTTC. Amino acid sequence: CASSLRGLAGVPNEQFF.

This chain connects TRBV20-1 to TRBJ2-3; TRBD2 is a possible D gene (5 bases). Germline CDR1 and CDR2: DFQATT and SNEGSKA (reference sequence). V gave up 2 bases and J gave up 2 bases, with 14 bases separating them. This CDR3 region has 15 residues. This chain's CDR3 is CSARQWGVYTDTQYF. The CDR3 bases are TGCAGTGCTAGACAGTGGGGAGTCTACACAGATACGCAGTATTTT.

V is TRBV11-2 and J is TRBJ2-1; 10 bases line up with TRBD2. J lost 5 bases, V lost 5 bases, and 18 bases had no gene match. Germline CDR1 reads SGHAT; CDR2 reads FQNNGV. The CDR3 is 19 residues long. The chain's CDR3 is CASSAPRRASGGLNNEQFF. The CDR3 nucleotides are TGTGCCAGCAGCGCTCCCCGTAGGGCTAGCGGGGGCCTCAACAATGAGCAGTTCTTC.

The chain combines TRBV20-1 with TRBJ2-3; D is undetermined. The CDR3 contains 12 residues. The V end was cut by 4 bases, the J end by 2 bases, with 7 bases between. Germline V CDR1 and CDR2: DFQATT, SNEGSKA (reference sequence). The CDR3 spells CSATDNTDTQYF. CDR3 bases: TGCAGTGCTACGGATAACACAGATACGCAGTATTTT.

CDR3 sequence reads: CSARIMSRVTYNEQFF. The CDR3 DNA sequence: TGCAGTGCTAGGATAATGTCGCGTGTGACCTACAATGAGCAGTTCTTC. The rearrangement joins TRBV20-1 to TRBJ2-1; D not certain. CDR3 length: 16 residues. CDR1 DFQATT and CDR2 SNEGSKA come from the germline V gene (reference sequence). Trimming removed 3 bases from V and 2 bases from J, with 17 bases in between.

The genes are TRBV2 and TRBJ2-1; perhaps D is TRBD1 or TRBD2 (5 bases each). The germline V gene has CDR1 SNHLY and CDR2 FYNNEI. The CDR3 runs 16 residues. V was clipped by 4 bases and J by 6 bases, with 19 bases between them. In DNA form, the CDR3 reads TGTGCCAGCAGTGCACAGGTCAGCCCCCGGGGCAATGAGCAGTTCTTC. It specifies CASSAQVSPRGNEQFF.

The J gene is TRBJ1-1, the V gene TRBV29-1; TRBD1 agrees at 9 bases. The germline CDR1 and CDR2 sequences are SQVTM and ANQGSEA. V shed 6 bases, J shed 0 bases, and the junction held 14 bases outside the gene matches. This CDR3 region has 17 residues. The CDR3 loop is CSVVRGTGTLMNTEAFF. In DNA form, the CDR3 reads TGCAGCGTCGTACGCGGGACAGGGACCCTTATGAACACTGAAGCTTTCTTT. Complete variable domain (other parts from reference TRBV29-1 and TRBJ1-1): SAVISQKPSRDICQRGTSLTIQCQVDSQVTMMFWYRQQPGQSLTLIATANQGSEATYESGFVIDKFPISRPNLTFSTLTVSNMSPEDSSIYLCSVVRGTGTLMNTEAFFGQGTRLTVV.